The T cell receptor beta chain described here comes from a study of tissue T cells after allogeneic stem cell transplantation. Germline values: CDR1 LNHDA, CDR2 SQIVND (reference sequence). V lost 6 bases and J 2 bases, leaving 17 bases between the germline ends. The CDR3 loop spans 16 amino acids. This table comes from immunoSEQ multiplex PCR, and its TCRdb copy is limited to in-frame clones, with some not included. This sample has about 40,000 clones; 80% to 95% occur once, and the top ten carry about 3.8%. Regarding the study as a whole: Across patients, clones rarely overlapped, yet motif clusters were shared tissue-specifically.

Details on this clone: As yet, its antigen is unknown.

The input for sequencing was blood, taken before transplantation. The genes are TRBV19 and TRBJ1-3; tentatively, D is TRBD1 (6 bases). This TCR derives from a woman aged 40-69 years who later had graft-versus-host disease after an allogeneic stem cell transplant. DNA for the CDR3: TGTGCCAGTAGCCGCACTTCTACAGGGACTGGAAACACCATATATTTT. This gives the protein CASSRTSTGTGNTIYF.